This TCR beta chain stems from a study of cytomegalovirus exposure and HLA in healthy donors (dated 2017 in TCRdb). Background on the whole study: A later analysis indicated that the 110 or so validation repertoires were generated on the platform also employed for the approximately 690 repertoires of the first cohort. The study was designed to test whether signatures of past pathogen exposure could be identified by cataloging public T cell receptors. Besides the first cohort of 666 subjects, a separate validation cohort made up of roughly 120 different subjects was used. To predict cytomegalovirus infection status, the study combined high-throughput TCR immunosequencing, statistical association of individual TCRs with disease status, and machine learning. General findings and caveats noted by the study authors: Most TCR sequences were seen in very few donors, while some public TCRs were found in many individuals. In the study, about 150 TCR beta chains were listed as associated with cytomegalovirus. In a later analysis, TCRs clustered in the first cohort were found to also tend to co-occur in the roughly 120 validation repertoires, with approximately 95% of cluster scores above 0. The authors suggested that the approach could potentially be generalized to other disease states and immunological phenotypes. The classifier was reported to diagnose cytomegalovirus status with high specificity and sensitivity in both the original cohort and the validation cohort. A few of the identified cytomegalovirus-associated TCR beta chains were confirmed in vitro to be specific for cytomegalovirus antigens. All 120 or so repertoires were used to score co-occurrence in the validation cohort in a later analysis, because that analysis had no HLA typing for the cohort.

The donors were included in the validation cohort of over a hundred subjects, a group kept apart from the roughly 610-subject first cohort. Concerning this clone: Its antigen is still unknown. Nothing much larger sits one base from this clone, and base qualities are not available.

CDR1 is given as SGDLS and CDR2 as YYNGEE, both from the germline V gene. The CDR3 goes from the cysteine to the phenylalanine over 14 residues. Only the CDR3 part of the read is kept: 42 bases, read in frame from the first base. Trimming accounts for 0 bases at V and 3 bases at J, while the number of junction bases matched to no gene is 3. Library construction relied on the immunoSEQ multiplex PCR assay. The original methods were these. A statistical classification framework was built to diagnose cytomegalovirus status from the catalog of TCR beta chain sequences. Not all clones reach the TCRdb copy of this immuneACCESS table, which keeps in-frame sequences only. Checked studies attribute under half of the gap to unresolved V genes and leave the rest unexplained. V, J and clone size derive from that table, while D and trimming were established from the DNA sequence. The sample contains some 140,000 clones, about 86% of them found a single time. Approximately 3% of the sample is in the top ten clones.

The chain uses TRBV9 and TRBJ2-7; 7 nucleotides in the junction match TRBD1. This receptor was taken from a man between 18 and 29 years old in good health and CMV-seronegative. Sequencing input: PBMCs. The sequenced DNA: TGTGCCAGCAGCGTAGAGGACAGGTTCTACGAGCAGTACTTC. Its amino acids are CASSVEDRFYEQYF.